The source of this T cell receptor (beta chain) is a study of T cell changes during pregnancy in multiple sclerosis. The method was immunoSEQ multiplex PCR; TCRdb's version includes in-frame clones alone and lacks a portion of them. This sample carries about 35,000 clones, roughly nine tenths of them seen once, and the ten largest clones take roughly 3.1%. V was pared by 6 bases and J by 0 bases, with 8 bases of the junction left unmatched. CDR1 and CDR2 from the germline V gene are ENHRY and SYGVKD. The CDR3 is made up of 15 amino acids. This chain links TRBV10-3 with TRBJ2-7; 7 bases fit TRBD1. This clonotype was sampled from a female donor in good health, enrolled as a control in a pregnancy study. This specimen consisted of CD4+ T cells from peripheral blood mononuclear cells, obtained in the third trimester of pregnancy. This chain's CDR3 is CAIRPDRSSSYEQYF. As DNA, the CDR3 is TGTGCCATCAGACCGGACAGGTCCAGCTCCTACGAGCAGTACTTC.